This T cell receptor (beta chain) was sequenced during a study of blood T cell repertoires in COVID-19. Study-level information: Samples taken during acute and convalescent COVID-19 were collected in the United States, Italy and Spain.

The length of the CDR3 is 15 residues. Germline CDR1 reads MNHEY; CDR2 reads SVGEGT. V lost 4 bases and J lost 9; bases outside the gene matches: 8. The assay was immunoSEQ multiplex PCR, and TCRdb's table has in-frame clones only and misses some. This table has fewer than 500,000 clones, about 80% appearing once. Specimen: peripheral blood. This chain joins TRBV6-2 or TRBV6-3 and TRBJ2-1; 11 bases fit TRBD2. The clonotype was recovered from a human donor with acute or convalescent COVID-19. The donor label of this sample is uncertain. CDR3 nucleotide sequence: TGTGCCAGCAGTTCCCTAGCGGGGGGACGTGGTGAGCAGTTCTTC. Protein sequence: CASSSLAGGRGEQFF.